This TCR beta chain is from a study of blood T cells in healthy people across ages. This clonotype has just a few counts. Using a J-beta primer mix together with a sample-barcoded 5' primer, a second PCR was run for roughly 7 to 12 cycles. A 12-random-nucleotide template-switch adaptor tagged each cDNA molecule. TCRdb itself ran the 5' RACE reads through MiXCR, one entry per CDR3 protein. Counted here are hundreds of thousands of distinct CDR3 sequences, more than 55% occurring once; the ten biggest clones make up around 24%. The CDR3 loop spans 14 amino acids. Germline V gene sequence: CDR1 ENHRY, CDR2 SYGVKD. Trimming took off 8 bases at V and 5 bases at J, with 15 bases between the two ends. No fewer than 6 micrograms of total RNA were isolated from every sample.

V and J are TRBV10-3 and TRBJ2-2, with D possibly TRBD1 on 6 matching bases. The sequence was obtained from a man in his forties or fifties in good health. The sample taken for sequencing was blood. The CDR3 sequence: CAIATGLATGELFF. DNA of the CDR3: TGTGCCATCGCAACAGGGTTGGCAACCGGGGAGCTGTTTTTT.